This T cell receptor (beta chain) emerged from a study of cytomegalovirus exposure and HLA in healthy donors. PCR used 60 Vbeta primers and 13 Jbeta primers. Only in-frame clones appear in the TCRdb table, and some are missing; sequencing was by immunoSEQ multiplex PCR. In the table there are about 200,000 clones, 60% to 85% of which are singletons. This CDR3 is built from 13 residues. Germline V CDR1 and CDR2: SGHTA, FQGNSA. The germline V and J ends were trimmed by 4 bases and 15 bases, with 19 bases remaining between them. The rearrangement uses TRBV7-2 and TRBJ2-1; D remains unclear. Sequencing was carried out using PBMCs. The source of this sequence is a man aged 40-49 years in good health and CMV-seronegative. The CDR3 is CASSSLTASRSFF. In nucleotides, the CDR3 is TGTGCCAGCAGCTCCTTAACAGCCTCCCGCTCGTTCTTC.